This T cell receptor (beta chain) emerged from a study of blood T cell repertoires in COVID-19. Method: immunoSEQ multiplex PCR; TCRdb's copy keeps in-frame clones and lacks some. This sample carries 270,000 or so clones, about 80% of them seen once, and the ten largest clones take around 3.6%. This clonotype was obtained from a man aged 45 to 65 who had recovered from COVID-19. The sample was PBMCs or T cells enriched from blood (not recorded which).

The CDR3 region is CAIIPDAGGGEQFF. In DNA, the CDR3 is TGTGCCATCATCCCCGATGCGGGGGGGGGTGAGCAGTTCTTC. The gene calls are TRBV10-3 and TRBJ2-1, with 9 bases fitting TRBD2. The CDR3 loop spans 14 amino acids. V gave up 7 bases and J gave up 9 bases; unmatched junction bases: 10. The germline CDR1 and CDR2 sequences are ENHRY and SYGVKD.